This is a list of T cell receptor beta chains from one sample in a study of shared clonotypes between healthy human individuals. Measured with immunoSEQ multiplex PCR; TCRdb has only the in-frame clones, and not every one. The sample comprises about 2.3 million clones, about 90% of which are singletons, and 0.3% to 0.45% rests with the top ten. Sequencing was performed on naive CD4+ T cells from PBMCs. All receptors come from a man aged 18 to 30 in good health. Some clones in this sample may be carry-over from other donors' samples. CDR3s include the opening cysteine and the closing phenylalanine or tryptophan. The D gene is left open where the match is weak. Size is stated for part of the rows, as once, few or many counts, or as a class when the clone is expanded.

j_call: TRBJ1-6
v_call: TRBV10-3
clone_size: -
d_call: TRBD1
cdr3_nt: TGTGCCATCAGTGAGTCTACGGGACAGGGTAATTCACCCCTCCACTTT
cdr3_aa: CAISESTGQGNSPLHF

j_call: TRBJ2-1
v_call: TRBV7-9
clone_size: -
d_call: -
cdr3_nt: TGTGCCAGCAGCCCAACGGGACGCTACAATGAGCAGTTCTTC
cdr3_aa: CASSPTGRYNEQFF

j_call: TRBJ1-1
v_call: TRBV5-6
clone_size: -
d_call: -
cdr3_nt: TGTGCCAGCAGCGAGGACATGGGGATGAACACTGAAGCTTTCTTT
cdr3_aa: CASSEDMGMNTEAFF

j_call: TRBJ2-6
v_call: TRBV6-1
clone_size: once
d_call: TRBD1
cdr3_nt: TGTGCCAGCAGTGCGATTCCGGGACAGGAAGGTGTGGCTGGGGCCAACGTCCTGACTTTC
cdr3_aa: CASSAIPGQEGVAGANVLTF

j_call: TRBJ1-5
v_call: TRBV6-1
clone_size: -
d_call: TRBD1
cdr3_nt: TGTGCCAGCAGTAATACACAGGGGTTGTATCAGCCCCAGCATTTT
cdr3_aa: CASSNTQGLYQPQHF

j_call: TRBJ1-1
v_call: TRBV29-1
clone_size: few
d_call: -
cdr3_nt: TGCAGCGTTGCTAGGGGTGGCACTGAAGCTTTCTTT
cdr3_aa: CSVARGGTEAFF

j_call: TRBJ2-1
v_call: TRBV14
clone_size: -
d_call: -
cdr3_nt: TGTGCCAGCAGCGAACTTCAGCGGGCCAGCTCCTACAATGAGCAGTTCTTC
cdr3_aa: CASSELQRASSYNEQFF

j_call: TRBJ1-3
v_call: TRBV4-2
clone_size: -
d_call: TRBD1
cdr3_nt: TGTGCCAGCAGCCAAGAAGGGGGCATGAGGGGGAGCTCTGGAAACACCATATATTTT
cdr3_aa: CASSQEGGMRGSSGNTIYF

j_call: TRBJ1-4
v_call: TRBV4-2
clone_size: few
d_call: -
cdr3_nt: TGTGCCAGCAGCCAAGATCTAGTGGGAAAACTGTTTTTT
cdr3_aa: CASSQDLVGKLFF

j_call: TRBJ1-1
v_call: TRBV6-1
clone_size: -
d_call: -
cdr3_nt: TGTGCCAGCTTAAGCTGGAACCAAGCTTTCTTT
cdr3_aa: CASLSWNQAFF

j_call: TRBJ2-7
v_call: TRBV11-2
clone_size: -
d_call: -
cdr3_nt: TGTGCCAGCAGCTTAGGGGCAGGCTCAGGCTCCTACGAGCAGTACTTC
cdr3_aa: CASSLGAGSGSYEQYF